The present T cell receptor beta chain was sequenced within a study of blood T cells in healthy people across ages. Primed by a sample-barcoded 5' primer and a J-beta primer mix, a second PCR proceeded for about 6 to 11 cycles. One entry per CDR3 protein, called by TCRdb with MiXCR from the 5' RACE reads. The sample holds 850,000 to 1,000,000 distinct CDR3 sequences, about 44% seen once. This CDR3 is built from 15 residues. V was cut by 5 bases and J by 4 bases, with 17 bases left in between. Germline-derived CDR1 and CDR2 are ENHRY and SYGVKD. Sequenced material: blood. The chain has TRBV10-3 and TRBJ1-1; possible D gene TRBD1, 6 bases. This TCR came from a man aged 25-45 years in good health. CDR3 loop: CAISISREGGTEAFF. CDR3 DNA: TGTGCCATCAGTATTTCCAGGGAGGGGGGCACTGAAGCTTTCTTT.